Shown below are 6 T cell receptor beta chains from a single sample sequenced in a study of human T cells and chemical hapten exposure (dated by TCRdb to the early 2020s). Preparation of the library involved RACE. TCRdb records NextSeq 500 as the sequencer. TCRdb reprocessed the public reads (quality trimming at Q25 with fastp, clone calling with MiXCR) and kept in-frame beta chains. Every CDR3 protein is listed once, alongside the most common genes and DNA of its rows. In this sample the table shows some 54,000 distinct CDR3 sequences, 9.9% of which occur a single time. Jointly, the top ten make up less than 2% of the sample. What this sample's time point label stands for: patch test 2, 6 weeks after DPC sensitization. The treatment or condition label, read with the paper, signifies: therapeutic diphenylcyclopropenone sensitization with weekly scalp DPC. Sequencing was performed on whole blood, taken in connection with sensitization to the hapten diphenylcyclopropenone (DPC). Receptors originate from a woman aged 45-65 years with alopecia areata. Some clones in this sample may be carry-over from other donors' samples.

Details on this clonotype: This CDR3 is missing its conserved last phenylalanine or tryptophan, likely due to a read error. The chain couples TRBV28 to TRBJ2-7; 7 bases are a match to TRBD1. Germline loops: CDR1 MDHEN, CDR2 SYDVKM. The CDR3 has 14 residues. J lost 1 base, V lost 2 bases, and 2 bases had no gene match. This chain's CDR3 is CASSLDRVSYEQYL. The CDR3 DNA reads TGTGCCAGCAGTTTAGACAGGGTGTCCTACGAGCAGTACCTC.

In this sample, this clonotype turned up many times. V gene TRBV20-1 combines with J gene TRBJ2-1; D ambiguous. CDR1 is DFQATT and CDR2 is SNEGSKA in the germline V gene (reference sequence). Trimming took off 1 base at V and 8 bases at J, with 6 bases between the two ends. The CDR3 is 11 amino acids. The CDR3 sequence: CSARVVYEQFF. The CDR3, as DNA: TGCAGTGCTAGAGTCGTCTATGAGCAGTTCTTC.

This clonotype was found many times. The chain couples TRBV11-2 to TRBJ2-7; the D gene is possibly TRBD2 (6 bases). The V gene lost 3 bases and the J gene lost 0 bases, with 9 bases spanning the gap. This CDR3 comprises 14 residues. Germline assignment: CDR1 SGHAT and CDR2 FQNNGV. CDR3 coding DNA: TGTGCCAGCAGCTTGGACTACAGCTCCTACGAGCAGTACTTC. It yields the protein CASSLDYSSYEQYF.

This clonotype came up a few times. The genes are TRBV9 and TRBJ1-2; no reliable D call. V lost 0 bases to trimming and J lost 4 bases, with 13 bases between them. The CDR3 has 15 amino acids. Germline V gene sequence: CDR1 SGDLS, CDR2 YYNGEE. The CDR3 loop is CASSVDVSLLYGYTF. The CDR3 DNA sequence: TGTGCCAGCAGCGTAGACGTCAGCCTCCTCTATGGCTACACCTTC.

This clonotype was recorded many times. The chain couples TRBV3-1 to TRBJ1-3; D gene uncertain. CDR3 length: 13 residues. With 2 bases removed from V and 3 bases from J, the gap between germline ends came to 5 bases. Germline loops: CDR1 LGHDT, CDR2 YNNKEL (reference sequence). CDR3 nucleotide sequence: TGTGCCAGCAGCCAAATGGGTGGAAACACCATATATTTT. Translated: CASSQMGGNTIYF.

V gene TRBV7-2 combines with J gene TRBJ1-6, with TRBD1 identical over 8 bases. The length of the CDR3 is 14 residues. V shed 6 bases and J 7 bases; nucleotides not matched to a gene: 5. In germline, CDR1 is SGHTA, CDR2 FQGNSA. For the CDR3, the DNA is TGTGCCAGCAGTTGGGACAGGAGAAATTCACCCCTCCACTTT. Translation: CASSWDRRNSPLHF.